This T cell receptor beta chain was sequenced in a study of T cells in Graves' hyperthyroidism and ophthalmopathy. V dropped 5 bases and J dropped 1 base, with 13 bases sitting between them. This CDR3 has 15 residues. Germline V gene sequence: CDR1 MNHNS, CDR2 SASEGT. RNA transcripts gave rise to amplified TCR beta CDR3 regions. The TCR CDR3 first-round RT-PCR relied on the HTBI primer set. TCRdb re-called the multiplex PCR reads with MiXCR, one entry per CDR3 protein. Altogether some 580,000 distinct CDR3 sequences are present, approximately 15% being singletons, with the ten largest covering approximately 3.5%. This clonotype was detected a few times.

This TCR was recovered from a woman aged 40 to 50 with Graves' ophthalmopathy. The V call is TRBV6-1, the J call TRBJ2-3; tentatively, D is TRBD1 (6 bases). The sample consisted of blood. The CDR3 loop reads CASSYFTGRTDTQYF. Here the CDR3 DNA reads TGTGCCAGCAGTTACTTTACAGGGCGCACAGATACGCAGTATTTT.